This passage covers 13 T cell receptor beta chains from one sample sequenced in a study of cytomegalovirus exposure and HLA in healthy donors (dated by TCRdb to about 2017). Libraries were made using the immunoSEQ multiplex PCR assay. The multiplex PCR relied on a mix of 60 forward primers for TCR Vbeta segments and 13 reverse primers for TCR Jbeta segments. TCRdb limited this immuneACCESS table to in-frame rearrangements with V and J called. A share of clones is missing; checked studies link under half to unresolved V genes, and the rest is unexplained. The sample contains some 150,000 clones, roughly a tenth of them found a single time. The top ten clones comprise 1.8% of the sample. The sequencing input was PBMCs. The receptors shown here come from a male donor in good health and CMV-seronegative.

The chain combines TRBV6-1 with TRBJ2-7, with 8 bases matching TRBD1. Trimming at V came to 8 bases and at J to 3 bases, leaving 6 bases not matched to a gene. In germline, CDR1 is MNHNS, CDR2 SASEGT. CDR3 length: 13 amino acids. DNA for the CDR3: TGTGCCAGCGACAGGGGATCTAGCTACGAGCAGTACTTC. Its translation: CASDRGSSYEQYF.

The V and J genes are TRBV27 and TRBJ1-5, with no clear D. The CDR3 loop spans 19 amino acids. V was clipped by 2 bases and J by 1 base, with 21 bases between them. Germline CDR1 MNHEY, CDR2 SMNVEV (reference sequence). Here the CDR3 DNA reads TGTGCCAGCAGTTTAAAGGAGCCTTCTCAGCCCCAGAGCAATCAGCCCCAGCATTTT. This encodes CASSLKEPSQPQSNQPQHF.

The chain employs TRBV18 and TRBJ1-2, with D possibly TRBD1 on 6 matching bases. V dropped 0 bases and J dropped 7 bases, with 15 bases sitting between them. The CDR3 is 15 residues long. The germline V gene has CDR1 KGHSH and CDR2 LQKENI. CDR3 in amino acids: CASSPPGGGSFGYTF. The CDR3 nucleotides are TGTGCCAGCTCACCACCGGGAGGGGGAAGTTTTGGCTACACCTTC.

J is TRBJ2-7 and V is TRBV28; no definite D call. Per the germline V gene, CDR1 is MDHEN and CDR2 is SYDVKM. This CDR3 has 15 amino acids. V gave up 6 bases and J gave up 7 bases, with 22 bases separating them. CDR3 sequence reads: CASSETRIPAREQYF. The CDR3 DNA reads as TGTGCCAGCAGCGAGACGCGGATCCCTGCTCGAGAGCAGTACTTC.

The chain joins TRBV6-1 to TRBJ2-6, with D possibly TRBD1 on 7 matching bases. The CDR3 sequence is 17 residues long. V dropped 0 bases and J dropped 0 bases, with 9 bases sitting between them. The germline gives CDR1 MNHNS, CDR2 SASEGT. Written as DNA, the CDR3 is TGTGCCAGCAGTGAAGCGCAGGGGGGCTCTGGGGCCAACGTCCTGACTTTC. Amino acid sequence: CASSEAQGGSGANVLTF.

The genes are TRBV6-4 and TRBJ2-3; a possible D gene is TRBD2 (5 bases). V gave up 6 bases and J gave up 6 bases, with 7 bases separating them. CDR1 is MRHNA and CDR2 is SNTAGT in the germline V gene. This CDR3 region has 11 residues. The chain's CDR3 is CASSAGDTQYF. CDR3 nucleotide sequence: TGTGCCAGCAGCGCGGGTGATACGCAGTATTTT.

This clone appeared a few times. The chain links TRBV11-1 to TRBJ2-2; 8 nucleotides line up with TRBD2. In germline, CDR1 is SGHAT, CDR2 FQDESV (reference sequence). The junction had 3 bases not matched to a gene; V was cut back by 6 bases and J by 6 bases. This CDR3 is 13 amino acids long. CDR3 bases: TGTGCCAGCAGGGACGGGGGGGCCGGGGAGCTGTTTTTT. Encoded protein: CASRDGGAGELFF.

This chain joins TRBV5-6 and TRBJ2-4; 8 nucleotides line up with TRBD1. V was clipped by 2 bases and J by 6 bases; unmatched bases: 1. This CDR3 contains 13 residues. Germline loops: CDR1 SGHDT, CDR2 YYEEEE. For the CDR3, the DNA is TGTGCCAGCAGCTTCGGGACAGGAAACATTCAGTACTTC. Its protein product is CASSFGTGNIQYF.

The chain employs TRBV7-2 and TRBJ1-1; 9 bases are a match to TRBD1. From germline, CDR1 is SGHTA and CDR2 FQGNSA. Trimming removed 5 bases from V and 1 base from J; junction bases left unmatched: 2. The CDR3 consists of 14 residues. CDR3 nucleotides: TGTGCCAGCAGCGGGGACAGGGAGAACACTGAAGCTTTCTTT. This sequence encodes CASSGDRENTEAFF. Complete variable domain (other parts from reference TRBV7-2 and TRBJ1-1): GAGVSQSPSNKVTEKGKDVELRCDPISGHTALYWYRQSLGQGLEFLIYFQGNSAPDKSGLPSDRFSAERTGGSVSTLTIQRTQQEDSAVYLCASSGDRENTEAFFGQGTRLTVV.

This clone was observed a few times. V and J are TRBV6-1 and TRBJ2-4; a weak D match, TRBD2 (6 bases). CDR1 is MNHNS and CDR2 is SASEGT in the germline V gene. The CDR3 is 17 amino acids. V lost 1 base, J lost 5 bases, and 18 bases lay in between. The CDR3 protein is CASSEEVFAGRENIQYF. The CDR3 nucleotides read TGTGCCAGCAGTGAAGAAGTTTTTGCGGGAAGGGAAAACATTCAGTACTTC.

CDR3: CASSEGVSNEKLFF. DNA of the CDR3: TGTGCCAGCAGTGAGGGTGTTTCTAATGAAAAACTGTTTTTT. The chain employs TRBV27 and TRBJ1-4; D is undetermined. The CDR3 has 14 residues. The germline V gene has CDR1 MNHEY and CDR2 SMNVEV (reference sequence). V shed 5 bases and J shed 3 bases, with 10 bases lying between them.

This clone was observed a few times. The CDR3 DNA is TGTGCCAGCAGTTACGGGGCGGTTCAGCCCCAGCATTTT. Translating gives CASSYGAVQPQHF. The gene calls are TRBV6-5 and TRBJ1-5; possibly TRBD1 for D (5 bases). V was trimmed by 2 bases and J by 6 bases, leaving 8 bases between them. Germline V gives CDR1 MNHEY, CDR2 SVGAGI. The CDR3 covers 13 residues.

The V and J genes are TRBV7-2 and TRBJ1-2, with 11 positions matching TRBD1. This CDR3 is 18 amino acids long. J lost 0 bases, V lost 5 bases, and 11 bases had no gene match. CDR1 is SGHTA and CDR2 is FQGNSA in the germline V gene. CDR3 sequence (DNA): TGTGCCAGCAGCCCTTCGTCCGGGACAGGGGGTTCTAACTATGGCTACACCTTC. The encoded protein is CASSPSSGTGGSNYGYTF.